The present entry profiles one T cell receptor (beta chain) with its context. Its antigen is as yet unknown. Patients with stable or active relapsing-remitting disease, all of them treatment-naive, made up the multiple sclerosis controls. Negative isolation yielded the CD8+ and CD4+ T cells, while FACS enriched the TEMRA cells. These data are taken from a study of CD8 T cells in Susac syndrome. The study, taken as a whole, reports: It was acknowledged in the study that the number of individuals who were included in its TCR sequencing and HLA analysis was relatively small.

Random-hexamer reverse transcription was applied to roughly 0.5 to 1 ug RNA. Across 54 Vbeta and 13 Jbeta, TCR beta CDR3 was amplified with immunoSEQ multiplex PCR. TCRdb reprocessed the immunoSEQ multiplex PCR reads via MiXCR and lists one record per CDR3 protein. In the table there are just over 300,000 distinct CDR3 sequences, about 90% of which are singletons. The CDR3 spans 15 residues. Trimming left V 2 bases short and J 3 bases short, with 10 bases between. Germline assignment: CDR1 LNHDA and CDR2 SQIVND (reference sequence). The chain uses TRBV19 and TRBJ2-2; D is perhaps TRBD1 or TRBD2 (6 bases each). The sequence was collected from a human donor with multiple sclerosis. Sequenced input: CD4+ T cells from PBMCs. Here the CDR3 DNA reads TGTGCCAGTAGTATATCGGGGGCCGACACCGGGGAGCTGTTTTTT. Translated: CASSISGADTGELFF.